Listed below are T cell receptor beta chains from one sample, sequenced in a study of Ad26.COV2.S vaccination and SARS-CoV-2 variants. Only in-frame clones appear in the TCRdb table, and some are missing; sequencing was by immunoSEQ multiplex PCR. Of 350,000 to 400,000 clones in the sample, around 85% were seen once. The sample consisted of peripheral blood, taken in a trial of Ad26.COV2.S vaccine versus placebo. The receptors shown here come from a person between 18 and 59 years old who received the Ad26.COV2.S COVID-19 vaccine or a placebo. CDR3s include the opening cysteine and the closing phenylalanine or tryptophan. The D gene is left open where the match is weak. A clone size is listed for some rows: how often the clone was seen (once, few, many), or a class if it is expanded.

>TRBJ2-7|TRBV5-1|-|few
CASSLPSPEQYF
TGCGCCAGCAGCTTACCTAGCCCCGAGCAGTACTTC
>TRBJ2-5|TRBV29-1|-|-
CSVEDLGKGGTQYF
TGCAGCGTTGAAGATCTCGGAAAAGGCGGGACCCAGTACTTC
>TRBJ1-3|TRBV7-9|-|-
CASSPGSSGNTIYF
TGTGCCAGCAGCCCGGGGTCCTCTGGAAACACCATATATTTT
>TRBJ2-3|TRBV5-1|-|-
CASSSPRSDTQYF
TGCGCCAGCAGCTCCCCGAGGTCAGATACGCAGTATTTT
>TRBJ1-1|TRBV7-2|-|-
CASSPRVNTEAFF
TGTGCCAGCAGTCCTCGCGTCAACACTGAAGCTTTCTTT
>TRBJ1-1|TRBV7-2|-|-
CASSSGHHTEAFF
TGTGCCAGCAGCTCAGGACATCACACTGAAGCTTTCTTT
>TRBJ2-1|TRBV4-1|-|-
CASSPGTSVPREQFF
TGCGCCAGCAGCCCAGGGACGTCGGTACCGAGAGAGCAGTTCTTC
>TRBJ1-3|TRBV7-9|-|-
CASSPLWTRGNTIYF
TGTGCCAGCAGCCCTTTATGGACAAGAGGAAACACCATATATTTT
>TRBJ2-7|TRBV6-5|-|-
CASSPGPKSSYEQYF
TGTGCCAGCAGTCCCGGGCCGAAAAGCTCCTACGAGCAGTACTTC
>TRBJ2-1|TRBV5-6|-|-
CASSWRGANPYTNEQFF
TGTGCCAGCAGCTGGCGAGGGGCGAACCCCTATACGAATGAGCAGTTCTTC
>TRBJ2-5|TRBV25-1|-|-
CASLGQPQETQYF
TGTGCCAGCTTAGGACAGCCCCAAGAGACCCAGTACTTC
>TRBJ2-2|TRBV19|TRBD1|-
CASSIYRGGELFF
TGTGCCAGTAGTATCTACAGGGGCGGGGAGCTGTTTTTT
>TRBJ1-2|TRBV11-2|-|few
CASSLVGGLGYTF
TGTGCCAGCAGCCTCGTTGGGGGACTAGGCTACACCTTC
>TRBJ2-3|TRBV19|-|-
CASSPNSLPTDTQYF
TGTGCCAGTAGTCCTAACAGTTTACCCACAGATACGCAGTATTTT